The 30 T cell receptor beta chains reported below all come from one sample, sequenced in a study of blood T cell repertoires in COVID-19. The repertoire was sequenced with immunoSEQ multiplex PCR; TCRdb's copy has only in-frame clones and lacks some. The sample has 350,000 to 400,000 clones, around 90% seen once; the top ten hold more than 0.95%. The sequencing sample was made of PBMCs or T cells enriched from blood (not recorded which). These receptors came from a woman aged 18-30 years who had recovered from COVID-19.

J is TRBJ1-5 and V is TRBV25-1, with D tentatively TRBD1 (6 bases). The CDR3 is made up of 16 amino acids. Germline loops: CDR1 MGHDK, CDR2 SYGVNS. Between the trimmed V and J ends, which lost 6 bases and 2 bases, there was a span of 17 bases. The CDR3 DNA sequence: TGTGCCAGCAGGGACTTCTACAGGGTCTGCAATCAGCCCCAGCATTTT. As protein: CASRDFYRVCNQPQHF.

CDR3 region: CAWSSDQGVGEKLFF. The CDR3 DNA sequence: TGTGCCTGGAGCTCTGATCAGGGGGTTGGTGAAAAACTGTTTTTT. The chain combines TRBV30 with TRBJ1-4; the match to TRBD1 covers 7 bases. Germline V lookup: CDR1 GTSNPN, CDR2 SVGIG (reference sequence). V lost 3 bases, J lost 7 bases, and 11 bases stayed unmatched. The CDR3 totals 15 residues. Using reference TRBV30 and TRBJ1-4 for the parts outside the CDR3, the full variable domain is SQTIHQWPATLVQPVGSPLSLECTVEGTSNPNLYWYRQAAGRGLQLLFYSVGIGQISSEVPQNLSASRPQDRQFILSSKKLLLSDSGFYLCAWSSDQGVGEKLFFGSGTQLSVL.

V is TRBV28 and J is TRBJ1-6, with D uncertain. CDR1 MDHEN and CDR2 SYDVKM come from the germline V gene. V was shortened by 2 bases and J by 9 bases, with 17 bases between the two germline ends. This CDR3 comprises 16 residues. DNA for the CDR3: TGTGCCAGCAGTTTAGTATCGTCGGTAACTAGTTCACCCCTCCACTTT. The encoded protein is CASSLVSSVTSSPLHF.

The rearrangement links TRBV28 to TRBJ1-6; the D is unclear. CDR1 MDHEN and CDR2 SYDVKM come from the germline V gene. CDR3 size: 17 residues. V lost 5 bases and J lost 0, with 14 bases in between. DNA of the CDR3: TGTGCCAGCAGTCCCCCCTTCGGGAGCTCCTATAATTCACCCCTCCACTTT. Amino acids: CASSPPFGSSYNSPLHF.

The CDR3 sequence is CASSAGIRITGNTEAFF. The CDR3 DNA sequence: TGTGCCAGCAGCGCAGGGATACGGATTACAGGGAACACTGAAGCTTTCTTT. V is TRBV9 and J is TRBJ1-1, with TRBD1 as a possible D gene (5 bases). V lost 3 bases to trimming and J lost 1 base, with 19 bases between them. The CDR3 has 17 residues. CDR1 is SGDLS and CDR2 is YYNGEE in the germline V gene.

The chain recombines TRBV19 with TRBJ1-1, with TRBD1 matching 8 bases. Losses at the gene ends were 5 bases for V and 1 base for J; bases not matched to a gene: 6. This CDR3 has 15 residues. Germline V gives CDR1 LNHDA, CDR2 SQIVND (reference sequence). CDR3 sequence: CASSSRGQGNTEAFF. In DNA form, the CDR3 reads TGTGCCAGTAGTTCCAGGGGGCAGGGGAACACTGAAGCTTTCTTT.

This sequence joins TRBV13 and TRBJ2-7; 7 bases agree with TRBD1. V was pared by 4 bases and J by 5 bases, with 2 bases of the junction left unmatched. The CDR3 is made up of 12 amino acids. Germline V gene sequence: CDR1 PRHDT, CDR2 FYEKMQ (reference sequence). CDR3: CASSSDRDEQYF. The CDR3, as DNA: TGTGCCAGCAGCTCAGACAGGGACGAGCAGTACTTC.

The genes are TRBV7-2 and TRBJ2-3, with TRBD2 matching over 12 bases. Germline-derived CDR1 and CDR2 are SGHTA and FQGNSA. J gave up 5 bases and V 5 bases, and 8 bases lay outside the gene matches. The CDR3 extends over 16 amino acids. The CDR3 nucleotides read TGTGCCAGCAGCCTGACTAGCGGGGGAGTTGGAGATACGCAGTATTTT. It specifies CASSLTSGGVGDTQYF.

V is TRBV13 and J is TRBJ2-7, with 9 bases fitting TRBD1. Trimming cost V 5 bases and J 5 bases; bases outside gene matches: 4. The CDR3 loop spans 13 amino acids. Germline assignment: CDR1 PRHDT and CDR2 FYEKMQ (reference sequence). CDR3 loop: CASSRGQGDEQYF. In DNA form, the CDR3 reads TGTGCCAGCAGCCGGGGACAGGGTGACGAGCAGTACTTC. Using reference TRBV13 and TRBJ2-7 for the parts outside the CDR3, the full variable domain is AAGVIQSPRHLIKEKRETATLKCYPIPRHDTVYWYQQGPGQDPQFLISFYEKMQSDKGSIPDRFSAQQFSDYHSELNMSSLELGDSALYFCASSRGQGDEQYFGPGTRLTVT.

The rearrangement links TRBV19 to TRBJ1-4; D is ambiguous. Germline V lookup: CDR1 LNHDA, CDR2 SQIVND (reference sequence). V lost 0 bases, J lost 7 bases, and 12 bases lay in between. This CDR3 is built from 15 residues. This CDR3 is CASSIDPGFGEKLFF. The DNA of the CDR3 is TGTGCCAGTAGTATAGATCCGGGGTTCGGTGAAAAACTGTTTTTT.

In this sample, this clone turned up once. This chain uses TRBV4-1 with TRBJ2-1; TRBD2 matches 8 bases. The germline V gene encodes CDR1 MGHRA and CDR2 YSYEKL. Germline trimming cut 1 base from V and 9 bases from J; bases unmatched to any gene: 14. The CDR3 sequence is 17 residues long. For the CDR3, the DNA is TGCGCCAGCAGCCAAGGGTGGAGGGTAGCGGGGTCGTTTGAGCAGTTCTTC. This encodes CASSQGWRVAGSFEQFF.

This chain links TRBV7-2 with TRBJ2-5; 9 nucleotides agree with TRBD2. Germline V gene data show CDR1 as SGHTA and CDR2 as FQGNSA. The CDR3 runs to 16 residues. J gave up 1 base and V 3 bases, and 6 bases lay outside the gene matches. The CDR3, as DNA: TGTGCCAGCAGCTTGTTAGCGGGGGACTCCCAAGAGACCCAGTACTTC. Translated: CASSLLAGDSQETQYF.

J is TRBJ2-5 and V is TRBV5-1; 7 bases are a match to TRBD2. The germline V gene has CDR1 SGHRS and CDR2 YFSETQ. This CDR3 has 16 amino acids. Trimming cost V 4 bases and J 5 bases; bases outside gene matches: 14. As DNA, the CDR3 is TGCGCCAGCAGCCTCATTGACGGAAGGGAGGGCGAGACCCAGTACTTC. This translates into CASSLIDGREGETQYF. The full variable domain, in which reference TRBV5-1 and TRBJ2-5 provide the parts outside the CDR3, is KAGVTQTPRYLIKTRGQQVTLSCSPISGHRSVSWYQQTPGQGLQFLFEYFSETQRNKGNFPGRFSGRQFSNSRSEMNVSTLELGDSALYLCASSLIDGREGETQYFGPGTRLLVL.

The J gene is TRBJ1-2, the V gene TRBV7-3, with D possibly being TRBD1 (5 bases). This CDR3 is 16 amino acids long. CDR1 SGHTA and CDR2 FQGTGA come from the germline V gene. Trimming took off 5 bases at V and 3 bases at J, with 19 bases between the two ends. CDR3 residues: CASSPHLGQPDYGYTF. Written as DNA, the CDR3 is TGTGCCAGCAGCCCCCATCTTGGACAACCAGACTATGGCTACACCTTC. Based on the CDR3 plus reference TRBV7-3 and TRBJ1-2, the full variable domain is GAGVSQTPSNKVTEKGKYVELRCDPISGHTALYWYRQSLGQGPEFLIYFQGTGAADDSGLPNDRFFAVRPEGSVSTLKIQRTERGDSAVYLCASSPHLGQPDYGYTFGSGTRLTVV.

The chain employs TRBV5-4 and TRBJ1-2; D perhaps matches TRBD1 (6 bases). Per the germline V gene, CDR1 is SGHNT and CDR2 is YYREEE (reference sequence). V was cut by 0 bases and J by 2 bases, with 11 bases left in between. There are 15 residues in the CDR3. The CDR3 DNA follows: TGTGCCAGCAGCTTGGTGACAGGTGCCAACTATGGCTACACCTTC. Protein product: CASSLVTGANYGYTF.

The V call is TRBV7-3, the J call TRBJ2-2; tentatively, D is TRBD2 (6 bases). There are 17 residues in the CDR3. Trimming stripped 5 bases from V and 7 bases from J, with 23 bases between. Germline V gene lookup returns CDR1 SGHTA and CDR2 FQGTGA. CDR3 protein: CASSPGTLNLGFGELFF. The CDR3 DNA is TGTGCCAGCAGCCCTGGGACTCTAAACTTAGGATTCGGGGAGCTGTTTTTT.

This rearrangement joins TRBV5-1 to TRBJ1-2; 8 nucleotides match TRBD1. V lost 5 bases, J lost 7 bases, and 7 bases stayed unmatched. This CDR3 contains 13 residues. Germline-derived CDR1 and CDR2 are SGHRS and YFSETQ. The CDR3 spells CASRMDRAGGYTF. CDR3 in DNA: TGCGCCAGCAGAATGGACAGGGCCGGTGGCTACACCTTC.

This rearrangement joins TRBV19 to TRBJ2-3; perhaps TRBD1 as D (6 bases). This CDR3 comprises 17 residues. Trimming removed 5 bases from V and 10 bases from J, with 28 bases in between. Looked up from germline, CDR1 is LNHDA and CDR2 is SQIVND (reference sequence). The DNA of the CDR3 is TGTGCCAGTAGTGGGGGCTGGGGCCTCTCGACCCGGAGTCCGCAGTATTTT. Translated, it gives CASSGGWGLSTRSPQYF.

The CDR3 is CTSSQVRASGGARHEQFF. In DNA, the CDR3 is TGCACCAGCAGCCAAGTTAGGGCTAGCGGGGGGGCCAGGCATGAGCAGTTCTTC. The J gene is TRBJ2-1, the V gene TRBV1; the table's D call, TRBD2, was not checked against the DNA. TRBV1 is a documented pseudogene. This CDR3 comprises 18 residues.

The V call is TRBV11-2, the J call TRBJ1-6; D is possibly TRBD1 (6 bases). CDR3 length: 15 amino acids. Per germline, CDR1 SGHAT and CDR2 FQNNGV. Trimming cost V 0 bases and J 9 bases, with 12 bases left between them. CDR3 sequence reads: CASSLEQGSSSPLHF. Here the CDR3 DNA reads TGTGCCAGCAGCTTAGAACAGGGTAGCAGTTCACCCCTCCACTTT.

V is TRBV5-1 and J is TRBJ2-3, with D possibly matching TRBD1 (6 bases). CDR1 is SGHRS and CDR2 is YFSETQ in the germline V gene. V dropped 0 bases and J dropped 1 base, with 6 bases sitting between them. CDR3 size: 14 residues. CDR3 nucleotide sequence: TGCGCCAGCAGCTTGGGGACAGGCACAGATACGCAGTATTTT. This translates into CASSLGTGTDTQYF. The whole variable domain, filled in from reference TRBV5-1 and TRBJ2-3, reads KAGVTQTPRYLIKTRGQQVTLSCSPISGHRSVSWYQQTPGQGLQFLFEYFSETQRNKGNFPGRFSGRQFSNSRSEMNVSTLELGDSALYLCASSLGTGTDTQYFGPGTRLTVL.

The chain is built from TRBV11-2 and TRBJ1-4; 8 bases fit TRBD1. J gave up 4 bases and V 1 base, and 8 bases lay outside the gene matches. The CDR3 extends over 17 amino acids. Germline V lookup: CDR1 SGHAT, CDR2 FQNNGV. The CDR3 spells CASSLGDRLADNEKLFF. CDR3 nucleotide sequence: TGTGCCAGCAGCTTAGGGGACAGGTTGGCCGATAATGAAAAACTGTTTTTT.

V gene TRBV10-3 combines with J gene TRBJ1-5; D is undetermined. This CDR3 spans 14 amino acids. With 1 base removed from V and 0 bases from J, the gap between germline ends came to 4 bases. Germline V gene data show CDR1 as ENHRY and CDR2 as SYGVKD. The CDR3, as DNA: TGTGCCATCAGTGAGTTGAGTAGCAATCAGCCCCAGCATTTT. Translated, it gives CAISELSSNQPQHF.

The chain couples TRBV7-3 to TRBJ1-2; 10 bases are a match to TRBD1. V lost 2 bases, J lost 8 bases, and 2 bases stayed unmatched. The CDR3 length is 13 residues. Germline V gene lookup returns CDR1 SGHTA and CDR2 FQGTGA. The DNA for the CDR3 is TGTGCCAGCAGCTTAGGACAGGGGGAAGGCTACACCTTC. It translates to CASSLGQGEGYTF.

The rearrangement links TRBV27 to TRBJ2-7; TRBD2 matches 13 bases. CDR3 length: 17 residues. Germline V gives CDR1 MNHEY, CDR2 SMNVEV (reference sequence). Trimming cost V 1 base and J 4 bases; bases outside gene matches: 7. CDR3: CASSLWRGTSGAYEQYF. CDR3 DNA: TGTGCCAGCAGTTTATGGAGAGGGACTAGCGGGGCTTACGAGCAGTACTTC.

The rearrangement joins TRBV19 to TRBJ1-6; 7 positions agree with TRBD1. CDR3 length: 15 residues. CDR1 and CDR2 (germline): LNHDA, SQIVND (reference sequence). With 3 bases clipped from V and 7 bases from J, the junction kept 6 bases outside the gene matches. CDR3 in amino acids: CASSILGQRNSPLHF. Written as DNA, the CDR3 is TGTGCCAGTAGTATTTTGGGACAGAGGAATTCACCCCTCCACTTT.

This clone occurred once. This sequence joins TRBV7-3 and TRBJ2-3; a possible D gene is TRBD2 (6 bases). Germline CDR1 reads SGHTA; CDR2 reads FQGTGA. Trimming stripped 2 bases from V and 4 bases from J, with 19 bases between. There are 17 residues in the CDR3. The CDR3 is CASSLGDRDPGADTQYF. The CDR3 coding sequence is TGTGCCAGCAGCTTAGGGGACCGGGACCCGGGGGCAGATACGCAGTATTTT.

V is TRBV6-1 and J is TRBJ1-2; D is perhaps TRBD1 (6 bases). The CDR3 is 15 residues long. V lost 3 bases, J lost 8 bases, and 19 bases lay in between. CDR1 MNHNS and CDR2 SASEGT come from the germline V gene. Here the CDR3 DNA reads TGTGCCAGCAGTGAGTCATCCACAGGGTACAGCGGCTACACCTTC. Its protein is CASSESSTGYSGYTF.

The rearrangement links TRBV7-2 to TRBJ1-1, with D hard to call. Per germline, CDR1 SGHTA and CDR2 FQGNSA. This CDR3 comprises 15 residues. Trimming stripped 0 bases from V and 1 base from J, with 9 bases between. Here the CDR3 DNA reads TGTGCCAGCAGCTTAGCGAGTACCCAGAACACTGAAGCTTTCTTT. Protein product: CASSLASTQNTEAFF.

This chain uses TRBV4-2 with TRBJ1-1, with D perhaps matching TRBD1 (5 bases). The germline V gene encodes CDR1 LGHNA and CDR2 YNFKEQ. This CDR3 is 15 amino acids long. V lost 4 bases and J 3 bases, leaving 15 bases between the germline ends. The CDR3 sequence is CASSLGGGVDTEAFF. The CDR3 DNA reads TGTGCCAGCAGCCTGGGCGGAGGGGTGGACACTGAAGCTTTCTTT.